This TCR beta chain was documented in a study of blood T cell repertoires in COVID-19. Study information: Samples taken during acute and convalescent COVID-19 were collected in the United States, Italy and Spain. The cDNA or gDNA used as material had been derived from T cells, B-cell-depleted T cells, or PBMCs.

Generated by immunoSEQ multiplex PCR, the TCRdb table keeps only in-frame clones and is missing some. This table holds approximately 390,000 clones, around 89% found once. CDR3 size: 13 residues. Germline V gives CDR1 MNHEY, CDR2 SVGAGI. Deletions cut 7 bases from V and 0 bases from J, with 7 bases between. This clonotype was obtained from a man aged 18 to 29 with active or convalescent COVID-19. Sequences were obtained from peripheral blood. V and J are TRBV6-5 and TRBJ1-5; D is unresolved. DNA for the CDR3: TGTGCCAGCAAGAGGGATAGCAATCAGCCCCAGCATTTT. Translating it yields CASKRDSNQPQHF.